The 10 T cell receptor beta chains reported below all come from one sample, sequenced in a study of cytomegalovirus exposure and HLA in healthy donors. The PCR contained 60 Vbeta and 13 Jbeta primers. Measured with immunoSEQ multiplex PCR; TCRdb has only the in-frame clones, and not every one. The table records 150,000 to 250,000 clones, approximately 79% of them present only once. Sequencing was performed on PBMCs. The receptors were gathered from a girl aged 5 to 17 in good health and CMV-seropositive.

The chain recombines TRBV10-2 with TRBJ1-5; maybe TRBD1 (5 bases). This CDR3 spans 13 amino acids. V shed 9 bases and J shed 15 bases, with 24 bases lying between them. CDR1 WSHSY and CDR2 SAAADI come from the germline V gene. CDR3 coding DNA: TGCGCCAGTTCCTTCACTTTCAGGGAGGCCTCGCATTTT. Its translation is CASSFTFREASHF.

In its sample, this clone was seen a few times. The gene calls are TRBV11-3 and TRBJ2-7; 8 nucleotides agree with TRBD1. Germline V gene lookup returns CDR1 SGHNT and CDR2 YENEEA. The CDR3 totals 14 residues. V dropped 4 bases and J dropped 2; count of bases not matched to a gene: 4. The CDR3 is CASSSTGGPYEQYF. Written as DNA, the CDR3 is TGTGCCAGCAGCTCAACAGGGGGACCCTACGAGCAGTACTTC.

V usage is TRBV7-9 and J usage is TRBJ2-7; D remains ambiguous. CDR1 is SEHNR and CDR2 is FQNEAQ in the germline V gene (reference sequence). Trimming took 0 bases from V and 3 from J, leaving 3 bases between them. This CDR3 spans 12 amino acids. The CDR3 protein is CASSLAYYEQYF. The DNA of the CDR3 is TGTGCCAGCAGCTTAGCCTACTACGAGCAGTACTTC.

The chain carries TRBV27 and TRBJ2-7; D is undetermined. Germline assignment: CDR1 MNHEY and CDR2 SMNVEV (reference sequence). This CDR3 is 14 amino acids long. Trimming shortened V by 4 bases and J by 0 bases, and 10 bases separated the two germline ends. CDR3 coding DNA: TGTGCCAGCAGTTCTGTAGGCGGCTCCTACGAGCAGTACTTC. Residues: CASSSVGGSYEQYF.

V is TRBV6-6 and J is TRBJ1-1, with D possibly being TRBD1 (5 bases). This CDR3 region has 14 residues. CDR1 and CDR2 from the germline V gene are MNHNY and SVGAGI (reference sequence). V dropped 5 bases and J dropped 1 base, with 11 bases sitting between them. CDR3 amino acids: CASSGRRGNTEAFF. CDR3 sequence (DNA): TGTGCCAGCAGTGGCAGGAGGGGGAACACTGAAGCTTTCTTT.

The chain joins TRBV7-2 to TRBJ2-3; 7 bases are a match to TRBD2. This CDR3 comprises 16 residues. The ends lost 1 base at V and 3 bases at J; junction bases unmatched: 7. Germline V gene sequence: CDR1 SGHTA, CDR2 FQGNSA. The CDR3 loop is CASSLGRGRGTDTQYF. In DNA, the CDR3 is TGTGCCAGCAGCTTAGGGCGGGGGAGAGGGACAGATACGCAGTATTTT.

This chain uses TRBV5-8 with TRBJ2-2, with a tentative D call TRBD1 (6 bases). V lost 4 bases and J 5 bases, leaving 9 bases between the germline ends. The CDR3 runs to 13 residues. Per germline, CDR1 SGHTS and CDR2 YDEGEE. CDR3 sequence: CASSRRGTGELFF. CDR3 nucleotides: TGTGCCAGCAGCCGCAGGGGAACCGGGGAGCTGTTTTTT.

This clone was found a few times. The J gene is TRBJ2-6, the V gene TRBV10-3; D gene ambiguous. The CDR3 covers 14 residues. V was pared by 7 bases and J by 0 bases, with 7 bases between. CDR1 and CDR2 from the germline V gene are ENHRY and SYGVKD. CDR3 protein: CAIKYSSGANVLTF. DNA of the CDR3: TGTGCCATCAAATACAGCTCTGGGGCCAACGTCCTGACTTTC.

This chain links TRBV7-6 with TRBJ1-1, with a weak D call TRBD1 (6 bases). CDR3 size: 15 residues. Germline CDR1 reads SGHVS; CDR2 reads FNYEAQ. V shed 6 bases and J shed 1 base, with 15 bases lying between them. In DNA, the CDR3 is TGTGCCAGCAGACCGAGGGGGGGGGAGAACACTGAAGCTTTCTTT. As protein: CASRPRGGENTEAFF.

The V and J genes are TRBV5-5 and TRBJ2-7; a weak D match, TRBD2 (5 bases). Trimming stripped 3 bases from V and 1 base from J, with 14 bases between. The CDR3 is 15 amino acids. Per the germline V gene, CDR1 is SGHKS and CDR2 is YYEKEE (reference sequence). CDR3 sequence reads: CASSWGAFRSYEQYF. The CDR3 bases are TGTGCCAGCAGCTGGGGAGCGTTCCGTTCCTACGAGCAGTACTTC.